This T cell receptor beta chain comes out of a study of OX40 agonist ivuxolimab in advanced cancers. Study-wide context: An agonistic anti-OX40 (CD134) antibody, ivuxolimab, was used to treat the patients. A history of anti-PD-1, anti-PD-L1 or anti-CTLA-4 therapy was acceptable, and 30% to 45% had some. The study, taken as a whole, reports: Averaged across samples, CD8+ T cells carried more expanded clones than CD4+ did.

The table came from immunoSEQ multiplex PCR; TCRdb's copy has only in-frame clones and leaves some out. The sample lists around 38,000 clones, 86% occurring once. Baseline, cycle 4 day 1, and cycle 7 day 1 were the blood sampling points. As regards this clone: Antigen: not known.

The germline V and J ends were trimmed by 6 bases and 5 bases, with 16 bases remaining between them. This CDR3 spans 14 amino acids. Germline loops: CDR1 MGHRA, CDR2 YSYEKL. The V and J genes are TRBV4-1 and TRBJ1-1; unclear D gene. This TCR was sampled from an adult with an advanced solid tumor such as melanoma, head and neck, liver or kidney cancer. The sequencing used CD4+ or CD8+ T cells sorted from blood, collected in a trial of the OX40 agonist ivuxolimab. CDR3 sequence: CASSPRGLRTEAFF. Written as DNA, the CDR3 is TGCGCCAGCAGTCCCCGGGGATTGAGAACTGAAGCTTTCTTT.